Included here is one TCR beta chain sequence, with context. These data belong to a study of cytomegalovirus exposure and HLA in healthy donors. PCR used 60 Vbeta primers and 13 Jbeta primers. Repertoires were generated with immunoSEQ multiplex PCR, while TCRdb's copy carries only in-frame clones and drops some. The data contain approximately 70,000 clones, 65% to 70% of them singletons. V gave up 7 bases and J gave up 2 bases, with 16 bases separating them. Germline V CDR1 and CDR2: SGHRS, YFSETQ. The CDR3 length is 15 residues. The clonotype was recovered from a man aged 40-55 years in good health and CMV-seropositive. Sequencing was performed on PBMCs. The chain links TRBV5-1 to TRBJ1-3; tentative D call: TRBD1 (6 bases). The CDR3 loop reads CASSDRSLPGNTIYF. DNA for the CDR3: TGCGCCAGCTCGGACAGAAGCCTCCCTGGAAACACCATATATTTT.